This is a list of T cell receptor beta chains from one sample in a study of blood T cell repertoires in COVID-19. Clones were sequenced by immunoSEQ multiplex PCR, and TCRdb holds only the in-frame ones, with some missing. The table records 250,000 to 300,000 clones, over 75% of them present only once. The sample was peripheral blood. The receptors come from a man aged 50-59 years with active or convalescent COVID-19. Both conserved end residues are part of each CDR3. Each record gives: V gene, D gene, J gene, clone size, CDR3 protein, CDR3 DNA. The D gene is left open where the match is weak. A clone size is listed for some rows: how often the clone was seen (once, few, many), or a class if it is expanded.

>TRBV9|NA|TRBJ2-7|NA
CASSPRDSNYEQYF
TGTGCCAGCAGCCCGAGGGACTCTAACTACGAGCAGTACTTC
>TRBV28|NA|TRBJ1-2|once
CASSLPGAYGYTF
TGTGCCAGCAGTTTACCGGGAGCCTATGGCTACACCTTC
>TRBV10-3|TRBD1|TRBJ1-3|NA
CAIGQGENTIYF
TGTGCCATCGGACAGGGGGAAAACACCATATATTTT
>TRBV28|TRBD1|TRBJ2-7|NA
CASSLTLHMDRGVSYEQYF
TGTGCCAGCAGTTTAACCCTACACATGGACAGGGGGGTATCCTACGAGCAGTACTTC
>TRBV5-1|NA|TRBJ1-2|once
CASSLDRGGAGYTF
TGCGCCAGCAGCTTGGACAGAGGTGGGGCTGGCTACACCTTC
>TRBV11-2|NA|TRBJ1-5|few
CASSFNRDQPQHF
TGTGCCAGCAGCTTTAACAGGGATCAGCCCCAGCATTTT
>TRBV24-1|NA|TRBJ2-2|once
CATSNQVNTGELFF
TGTGCCACCAGTAACCAGGTTAACACCGGGGAGCTGTTTTTT
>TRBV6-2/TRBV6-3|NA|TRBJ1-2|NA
CASSYSVFDQGGYGYTF
TGTGCCAGCAGTTACTCGGTGTTCGATCAAGGGGGCTATGGCTACACCTTC
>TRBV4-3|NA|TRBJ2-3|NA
CASSQGVASESTDTQYF
TGCGCCAGCAGCCAAGGGGTGGCTAGCGAAAGCACAGATACGCAGTATTTT
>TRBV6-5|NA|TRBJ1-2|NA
CASSRNRAPTHGYTF
TGTGCCAGCAGCCGTAACAGGGCCCCCACTCATGGCTACACCTTC
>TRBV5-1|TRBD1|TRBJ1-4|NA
CASNEGATNEKLFF
TGCGCCAGCAACGAGGGGGCCACTAATGAAAAACTGTTTTTT
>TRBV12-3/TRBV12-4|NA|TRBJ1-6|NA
CASRRGFNSPLHF
TGTGCCAGCAGACGGGGATTTAATTCACCCCTCCACTTT
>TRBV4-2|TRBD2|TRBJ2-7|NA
CASSQVRSGGIPYEQYF
TGTGCCAGCAGCCAAGTGAGGAGCGGGGGTATTCCCTACGAGCAGTACTTC
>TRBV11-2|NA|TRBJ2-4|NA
CASRGLAKNIQYF
TGTGCCAGCAGGGGGCTAGCCAAAAACATTCAGTACTTC
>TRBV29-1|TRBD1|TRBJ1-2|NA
CSVARQGTDVSF
TGCAGCGTTGCCAGACAGGGAACCGACGTCTCCTTC
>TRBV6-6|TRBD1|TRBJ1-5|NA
CASRGTAGFQNQPQHF
TGTGCCAGTAGGGGGACAGCAGGGTTCCAAAATCAGCCCCAGCATTTT
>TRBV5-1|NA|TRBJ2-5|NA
CASPLGEAEIQETQYF
TGCGCCAGCCCCTTAGGGGAAGCCGAGATCCAAGAGACCCAGTACTTC